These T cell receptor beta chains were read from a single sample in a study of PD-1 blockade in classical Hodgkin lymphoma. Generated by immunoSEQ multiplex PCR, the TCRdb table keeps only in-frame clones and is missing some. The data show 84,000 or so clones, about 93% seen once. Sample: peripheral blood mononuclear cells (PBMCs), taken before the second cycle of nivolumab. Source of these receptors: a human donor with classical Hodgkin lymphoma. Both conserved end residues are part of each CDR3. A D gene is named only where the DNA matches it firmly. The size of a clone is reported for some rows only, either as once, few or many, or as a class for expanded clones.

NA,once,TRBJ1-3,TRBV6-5,TGTGCCAGCAGCAACTTTGGAACCTCTGGAAACACCATATATTTT,CASSNFGTSGNTIYF
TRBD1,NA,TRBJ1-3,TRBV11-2,TGTGCCAGCAGCTTAACAGGGGTTGGTGGGGGAAACACCATATATTTT,CASSLTGVGGGNTIYF
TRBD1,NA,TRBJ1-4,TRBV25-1,TGTGCCAGCAGTGCTCCGGGACAGGGGTACAATGAAAAACTGTTTTTT,CASSAPGQGYNEKLFF
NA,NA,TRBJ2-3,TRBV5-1,TGCGCCAGCAGCAGGGACTCTCGCACAGATACGCAGTATTTT,CASSRDSRTDTQYF
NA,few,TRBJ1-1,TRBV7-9,TGTGCCAGCAGCTTCTGGGACGCTGAAGCTTTCTTT,CASSFWDAEAFF
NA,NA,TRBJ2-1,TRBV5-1,TGCGCCAGCAGCCCGGCCTTATCCGAGCAGTTCTTC,CASSPALSEQFF
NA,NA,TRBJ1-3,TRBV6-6,TGTGCCAGCAGTTACGGGGGCTCTGGAAACACCATATATTTT,CASSYGGSGNTIYF
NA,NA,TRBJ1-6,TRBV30,TGTGCCTGGAGTGTATCAGTACGCTCCTATAATTCACCCCTCCACTTT,CAWSVSVRSYNSPLHF
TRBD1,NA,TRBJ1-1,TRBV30,TGTGCCTGGACCCGGTGGACAGGGAGGACTGAAGCTTTCTTT,CAWTRWTGRTEAFF
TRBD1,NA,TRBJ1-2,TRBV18,TGTGCCAGCTCTAATCAGGGGGGCGACTATGGCTACACCTTC,CASSNQGGDYGYTF
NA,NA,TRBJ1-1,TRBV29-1,TGCAGCGCCCCTCCAGGGGCGTGGGACACTGAAGCTTTCTTT,CSAPPGAWDTEAFF
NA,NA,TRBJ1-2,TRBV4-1,TGCGCCAGCAGCCAAGCGGCAGGCACTAACTATGGCTACACCTTC,CASSQAAGTNYGYTF
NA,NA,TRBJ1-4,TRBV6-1,TGTGCCAGCAGTGAACAGTCAGGTGATGGTGAAAAACTGTTTTTT,CASSEQSGDGEKLFF
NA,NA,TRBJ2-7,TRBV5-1,TGCGCCAGCAGCTTGCGTCCAGGGTCCTACGAGCAGTACTTC,CASSLRPGSYEQYF
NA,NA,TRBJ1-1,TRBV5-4,TGTGCCAGCAGCCAACCGGGATTCAACACTGAAGCTTTCTTT,CASSQPGFNTEAFF
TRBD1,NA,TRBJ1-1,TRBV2,TGTGCCAGCACCTGGGGCGATGACAGGGCCCATGTTTTCTTT,CASTWGDDRAHVFF
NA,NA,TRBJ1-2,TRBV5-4,TGTGCCAGCAGCTGGCATAAGAACTATGGCTACACCTTC,CASSWHKNYGYTF
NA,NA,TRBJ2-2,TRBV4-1,TGCGCCAGCAGCCTAAGGTTACAGCAGAACACCGGGGAGCTGTTTTTT,CASSLRLQQNTGELFF
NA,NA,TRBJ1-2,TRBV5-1,TGCGCCAGCAGCTTCTACTTTAACTATGGCTACACCTTC,CASSFYFNYGYTF
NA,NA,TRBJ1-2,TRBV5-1,TGCGCCAGCAGCTCGCCGGGCCCCACTGGGGCTAACTATGGCTACACCTTC,CASSSPGPTGANYGYTF
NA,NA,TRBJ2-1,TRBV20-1,TGCATGGGTAGTCAGCACAATGAGCAGTTCTTC,CMGSQHNEQFF
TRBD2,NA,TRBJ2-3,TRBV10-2,TGCGCCAGCAGTGGAACGACTAGCGGTGATACGCAGTATTTT,CASSGTTSGDTQYF
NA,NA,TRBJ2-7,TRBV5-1,TGCGCCAGCAGCTTGGACGGGCAGGGGAGGAACTTC,CASSLDGQGRNF
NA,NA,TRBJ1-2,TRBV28,TGTGCCAGCAGTAACGTTGCTAACTATGGCTACACCTTC,CASSNVANYGYTF
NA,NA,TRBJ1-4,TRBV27,TGTGCCAGCAGTGGTTCAGTATCCGAAAAACTGTTTTTT,CASSGSVSEKLFF
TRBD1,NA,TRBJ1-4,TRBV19,TGTGCCAGTAGTATTGGAGGACAGGCAACTAATGAAAAACTGTTTTTT,CASSIGGQATNEKLFF
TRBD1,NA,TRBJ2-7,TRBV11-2,TGTGCCAGCAGCCCTAGGGTCCGGGACAGGCGAACCTACGAGCAGTACTTC,CASSPRVRDRRTYEQYF
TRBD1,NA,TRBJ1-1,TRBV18,TGTGCCAGCTCACCACTTGGTGGGACAGGGTCGAACACTGAAGCTTTCTTT,CASSPLGGTGSNTEAFF
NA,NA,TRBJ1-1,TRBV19,TGTGCCAGTAGTATCAATCGGGCTCCGAACACTGAAGCTTTCTTT,CASSINRAPNTEAFF
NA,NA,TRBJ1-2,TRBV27,TGTGCCAGCAGTTTGGGACCGCTGAACTATGGCTACACCTTC,CASSLGPLNYGYTF
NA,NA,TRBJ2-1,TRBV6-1,TGTGCCAGCAGCCTGCGGGGGCGGGGTATTGATGAGCAGTTCTTC,CASSLRGRGIDEQFF
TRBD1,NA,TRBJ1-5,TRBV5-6,TGTGCCAGCAGCTTGGACAGGGGGCAGCCCCAGCATTTT,CASSLDRGQPQHF
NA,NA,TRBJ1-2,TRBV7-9,TGTGCCAGCAGCTTTATTGGCAACCAATTAGCTAACTATGGCTACACCTTC,CASSFIGNQLANYGYTF
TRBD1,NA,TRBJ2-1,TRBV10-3,TGTGCCATTCGGACAGGGGTTGGAAACAATGAGCAGTTCTTC,CAIRTGVGNNEQFF
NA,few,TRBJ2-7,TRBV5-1,TGCGCCAGCAGCTTGGAGGGGACAACTGACGAGCAGTACTTC,CASSLEGTTDEQYF
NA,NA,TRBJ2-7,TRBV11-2,TGTGCCAGCAGCTTCCTCCCCTTACTTCCGGGCGAGCAGTACTTC,CASSFLPLLPGEQYF
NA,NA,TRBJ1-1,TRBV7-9,TGTGCCAGCAGCTTAGTTAGGGTGGACACTGAAGCTTTCTTT,CASSLVRVDTEAFF
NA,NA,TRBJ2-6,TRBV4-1,TGCGCCAGCAGCCAAGATCGGTTACTGATCTCTGGGGCCAACGTCCTGACTTTC,CASSQDRLLISGANVLTF
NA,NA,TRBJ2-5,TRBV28,TGTGCCAGCAGTCTAAACCCGACAGTCCAACAAGAGACCCAGTACTTC,CASSLNPTVQQETQYF
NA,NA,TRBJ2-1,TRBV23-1,TGCGCCAGCAGTCAACACACGGAGATCAATGAGCAGTTCTTC,CASSQHTEINEQFF
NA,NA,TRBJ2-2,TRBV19,TGTGCCACACATAGGGGGAGGGACACCGGGGAGCTGTTTTTT,CATHRGRDTGELFF
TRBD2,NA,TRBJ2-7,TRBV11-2,TGTGCCAGCAGCTTAGAAGCGGGAGGGGGCACCTACGAGCAGTACTTC,CASSLEAGGGTYEQYF
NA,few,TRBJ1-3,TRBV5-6,TGTGCCAGCAGCTTGGCAGGGCCTGGAAACACCATATATTTT,CASSLAGPGNTIYF
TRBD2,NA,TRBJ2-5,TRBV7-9,TGTGCCACTACCCGGGCTAGCGGGGAGACCCAGTACTTC,CATTRASGETQYF
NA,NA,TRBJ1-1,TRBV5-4,TGTGCCAGCAGCTTGAGGTTACAGAACACTGAAGCTTTCTTT,CASSLRLQNTEAFF
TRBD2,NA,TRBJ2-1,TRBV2,TGTGCCAGGGATGGCGGGAGGGCCACTGAGCAGTTCTTC,CARDGGRATEQFF
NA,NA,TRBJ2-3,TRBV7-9,TGTGCCAGCAGCTCTAGAGGGGGGAGACAGGGCACAGATACGCAGTATTTT,CASSSRGGRQGTDTQYF
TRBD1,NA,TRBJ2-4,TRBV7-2,TGTGCCAGCAGCTTATGGCCCGGGACAGTAAAAAACATTCAGTACTTC,CASSLWPGTVKNIQYF
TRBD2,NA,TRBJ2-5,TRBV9,TGTGCCAGCAGCGTAGGTCTAGCGGGAGTGCACAAGACCCAGTACTTC,CASSVGLAGVHKTQYF
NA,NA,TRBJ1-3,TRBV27,TGTGCCAGCAGTTTATTCCCCCAGGGAGCGGCTGGAAACACCATATATTTT,CASSLFPQGAAGNTIYF
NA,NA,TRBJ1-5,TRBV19,TGTGCCAGTAGTATTGCCGGTTATAGCAATCAGCCCCAGCATTTT,CASSIAGYSNQPQHF
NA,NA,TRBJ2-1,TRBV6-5,TGTGCCAGCAGTAGCCCGGGAAGAACTTACAATGAGCAGTTCTTC,CASSSPGRTYNEQFF
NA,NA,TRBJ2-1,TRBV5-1,TGCGCCAGCAGCTTGGGGCAGGGGTCCTACAATGAGCAGTTCTTC,CASSLGQGSYNEQFF
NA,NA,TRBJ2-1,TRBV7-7,TGTGCCAGCAGCTTAGAGCGAAGTTTGTCCTCCTACAATGAGCAGTTCTTC,CASSLERSLSSYNEQFF